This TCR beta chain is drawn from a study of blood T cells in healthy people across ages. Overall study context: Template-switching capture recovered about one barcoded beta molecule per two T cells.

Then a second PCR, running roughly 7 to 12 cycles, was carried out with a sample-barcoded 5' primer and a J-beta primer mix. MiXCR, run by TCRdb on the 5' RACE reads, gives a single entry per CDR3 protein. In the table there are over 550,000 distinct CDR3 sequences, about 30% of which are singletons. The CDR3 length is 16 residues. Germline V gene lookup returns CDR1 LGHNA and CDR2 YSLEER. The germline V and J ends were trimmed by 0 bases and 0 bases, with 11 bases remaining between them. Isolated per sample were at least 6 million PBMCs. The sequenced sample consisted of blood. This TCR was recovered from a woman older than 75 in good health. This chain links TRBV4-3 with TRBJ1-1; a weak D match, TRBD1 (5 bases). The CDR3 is CASSQETGNLNTEAFF. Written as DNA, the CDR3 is TGCGCCAGCAGCCAAGAAACAGGAAACTTGAACACTGAAGCTTTCTTT.